This TCR beta chain originates from a study of blood T cell repertoires in COVID-19. Sequencing used immunoSEQ multiplex PCR; TCRdb keeps in-frame clones, though not all of them. Among about 110,000 clones listed, roughly four fifths were seen once. This CDR3 region has 15 residues. After removal of 5 bases from V and 0 bases from J, the junction contained 4 bases not matched to a gene. Germline CDR1 reads SGHDN; CDR2 reads FVKESK. The chain employs TRBV14 and TRBJ1-3; 7 bases fit TRBD1. The TCR originated in a woman aged 55-69 years with acute or convalescent COVID-19. The sample consisted of peripheral blood. The CDR3 loop reads CASSKGASSGNTIYF. The CDR3 DNA follows: TGTGCCAGCAGCAAGGGGGCCAGCTCTGGAAACACCATATATTTT. The entire variable domain, with the rest obtained from reference TRBV14 and TRBJ1-3, is as follows: EAGVTQFPSHSVIEKGQTVTLRCDPISGHDNLYWYRRVMGKEIKFLLHFVKESKQDESGMPNNRFLAERTGGTYSTLKVQPAELEDSGVYFCASSKGASSGNTIYFGEGSWLTVV.